This TCR beta chain was sequenced for a study of control samples from healthy donors and cancer patients. TCRdb keeps only in-frame clones here, not all; method: immunoSEQ multiplex PCR. The sample consists of under 200,000 clones, about 95% of them appearing once. The CDR3 extends over 14 amino acids. This clone was picked up one time. This sequence was found in a man aged 55 to 70 with colorectal cancer. The J gene is TRBJ1-2, the V gene TRBV21-1; TRBD1, as called in the table, went unchecked against the DNA. TRBV21-1 corresponds to a pseudogene. Sequenced material: PBMCs. This CDR3 is CASSPLNSFYGYTF. Written as DNA, the CDR3 is TGTGCCAGCAGCCCCCTGAACAGCTTCTATGGCTACACCTTC.